Presented here are 29 T cell receptor beta chains from one specimen sequenced in a study of cytomegalovirus exposure and HLA in healthy donors. Assay: immunoSEQ multiplex PCR; the TCRdb copy retains only in-frame clones and omits some. The repertoire holds 150,000 to 200,000 clones, 70% to 90% seen once, with around 2.5% in the top ten. Specimen: PBMCs. These receptors originate from a man in his thirties or forties in good health and CMV-seropositive.

The chain's CDR3 is CAWRTDFWHGTPYPYNEQFF. In DNA form, the CDR3 reads TGTGCCTGGAGGACCGACTTCTGGCACGGGACTCCTTACCCCTACAATGAGCAGTTCTTC. V and J are TRBV30 and TRBJ2-1, with TRBD2 as a possible D gene (6 bases). Trimming shortened V by 3 bases and J by 2 bases, and 29 bases separated the two germline ends. The CDR3 loop spans 20 amino acids. CDR1 GTSNPN and CDR2 SVGIG come from the germline V gene (reference sequence).

The CDR3: CASRKGQGRTGELFF. The CDR3 DNA sequence: TGTGCCAGCAGGAAGGGCCAGGGGCGCACCGGGGAGCTGTTTTTT. V gene TRBV27 combines with J gene TRBJ2-2; D may be TRBD1 (6 bases). CDR3 length equals 15 residues. Germline values: CDR1 MNHEY, CDR2 SMNVEV (reference sequence). Trimming took off 6 bases at V and 4 bases at J, with 15 bases between the two ends.

CDR3: CASRAAGSSYNEQFF. The CDR3 nucleotides read TGTGCCAGCAGGGCTGCGGGGAGCTCCTACAATGAGCAGTTCTTC. This chain links TRBV7-9 with TRBJ2-1, with D maybe TRBD2 (6 bases). V lost 6 bases and J lost 0, with 12 bases in between. The CDR3 covers 15 residues. The germline gives CDR1 SEHNR, CDR2 FQNEAQ (reference sequence).

V usage is TRBV6-1 and J usage is TRBJ2-7; 10 bases are shared with TRBD1. Losses at the gene ends were 4 bases for V and 3 bases for J; bases not matched to a gene: 6. Germline assignment: CDR1 MNHNS and CDR2 SASEGT. This CDR3 has 15 residues. The CDR3 DNA reads TGTGCCAGCAGTGTACCGGGACAGGGGCGCTACGAGCAGTACTTC. The encoded protein is CASSVPGQGRYEQYF.

The chain links TRBV7-2 to TRBJ1-4, with 10 bases identical to TRBD1. Germline assignment: CDR1 SGHTA and CDR2 FQGNSA. The V gene end was trimmed by 5 bases and the J gene end by 8 bases; junction bases not matched to a gene: 8. CDR3 length: 15 residues. The CDR3 region is CASSRDRGGVEKLFF. The CDR3 region has the DNA TGTGCCAGCAGCCGGGACAGGGGAGGAGTGGAAAAACTGTTTTTT.

This chain links TRBV27 with TRBJ1-2, with TRBD1 as a possible D gene (6 bases). Germline loops: CDR1 MNHEY, CDR2 SMNVEV (reference sequence). CDR3 length: 14 amino acids. V lost 8 bases to trimming and J lost 4 bases, with 17 bases between them. The CDR3 nucleotides are TGTGCCAGCGGCTCAAGGACAGCCGCCTATGGCTACACCTTC. This encodes CASGSRTAAYGYTF.

This chain connects TRBV27 to TRBJ2-5, with a tentative D call TRBD2 (6 bases). CDR3 size: 14 residues. The V end was cut by 5 bases, the J end by 5 bases, with 15 bases between. Per germline, CDR1 MNHEY and CDR2 SMNVEV (reference sequence). In DNA form, the CDR3 reads TGTGCCAGCAGTCCGCGGGACGCATGGGAGACCCAGTACTTC. Protein product: CASSPRDAWETQYF.

This chain connects TRBV5-1 to TRBJ2-3, with 8 bases matching TRBD2. The V gene end was trimmed by 0 bases and the J gene end by 2 bases; junction bases not matched to a gene: 8. This CDR3 region has 17 residues. CDR1 is SGHRS and CDR2 is YFSETQ in the germline V gene. The CDR3 is CASSLAARGGVTDTQYF. The DNA for the CDR3 is TGCGCCAGCAGCTTGGCCGCCCGGGGGGGCGTCACAGATACGCAGTATTTT.

This chain joins TRBV7-3 and TRBJ1-5; D gene ambiguous. Trimming took 1 base from V and 0 from J, leaving 13 bases between them. Looked up from germline, CDR1 is SGHTA and CDR2 is FQGTGA. The CDR3 covers 17 residues. CDR3 coding DNA: TGTGCCAGCAGCTTAAAGGGAGACGGGGATAGCAATCAGCCCCAGCATTTT. It translates to CASSLKGDGDSNQPQHF.

The chain links TRBV10-1 to TRBJ2-3; 9 bases align to TRBD1. The J segment lost 4 bases and the V segment lost 4 bases, leaving 9 bases of the junction unmatched. Germline loops: CDR1 WNHNN, CDR2 SYGVQD (reference sequence). The CDR3 extends over 16 amino acids. CDR3 sequence reads: CASSGLQGARPDTQYF. The DNA of the CDR3 is TGCGCCAGCAGTGGACTACAGGGGGCCAGGCCAGATACGCAGTATTTT.

This chain uses TRBV9 with TRBJ2-7; D may be TRBD2 (5 bases). Germline-derived CDR1 and CDR2 are SGDLS and YYNGEE. The CDR3 consists of 14 residues. With 3 bases removed from V and 2 bases from J, the gap between germline ends came to 12 bases. CDR3 in DNA: TGTGCCAGCAGCGAGGCGGGCGGCCCCTACGAGCAGTACTTC. Protein product: CASSEAGGPYEQYF.

The chain recombines TRBV6-6 with TRBJ2-7, with 10 bases matching TRBD2. The CDR3 runs to 16 residues. V lost 0 bases to trimming and J lost 3 bases; unmatched junction nucleotides: 5. CDR1 and CDR2 (germline): MNHNY, SVGAGI (reference sequence). The CDR3 nucleotides are TGTGCCAGCAGTTACTCGAAGGGACTAGCGAACTACGAGCAGTACTTC. It specifies CASSYSKGLANYEQYF.

This chain joins TRBV7-2 and TRBJ2-5; D is ambiguous. CDR3 size: 16 residues. Germline-derived CDR1 and CDR2 are SGHTA and FQGNSA. Trimming shortened V by 0 bases and J by 1 base, and 12 bases separated the two germline ends. The CDR3 is CASSLAVRLPQETQYF. In DNA, the CDR3 is TGTGCCAGCAGCTTAGCGGTGCGGCTACCCCAAGAGACCCAGTACTTC.

This clone was seen once. The J gene is TRBJ1-4, the V gene TRBV4-2; no firm D call. V gave up 3 bases and J gave up 2 bases, with 13 bases separating them. The CDR3 runs 16 residues. Germline CDR1 reads LGHNA; CDR2 reads YNFKEQ. The CDR3 DNA reads as TGTGCCAGCAGCCAGAGGTCCGGGATTACTAATGAAAAACTGTTTTTT. Translating it yields CASSQRSGITNEKLFF.

This clone was seen a few times. The CDR3: CASSSPGQGETEAFF. The CDR3 DNA sequence: TGTGCCAGCAGTTCTCCCGGGCAGGGGGAGACTGAAGCTTTCTTT. The gene calls are TRBV6-5 and TRBJ1-1; 7 nucleotides align to TRBD1. This CDR3 region has 15 residues. Germline CDR1 and CDR2: MNHEY and SVGAGI. J lost 5 bases, V lost 4 bases, and 10 bases had no gene match.

The V call is TRBV6-6, the J call TRBJ1-2, with D perhaps TRBD1 (6 bases). CDR1 is MNHNY and CDR2 is SVGAGI in the germline V gene (reference sequence). Trimming pared 2 bases from V and 2 bases from J, leaving 9 bases between. This CDR3 comprises 14 residues. For the CDR3, the DNA is TGTGCCAGCAGTTACCGGACAGAAAACTATGGCTACACCTTC. It translates to CASSYRTENYGYTF.

The chain recombines TRBV2 with TRBJ1-1, with a weak D call TRBD1 (6 bases). Trimming left V 7 bases short and J 4 bases short, with 19 bases between. The CDR3 consists of 15 residues. Germline CDR1 and CDR2: SNHLY and FYNNEI. In DNA, the CDR3 is TGTGCCAGCACCCTCGGGGGGGGCGCGGGCACTGAAGCTTTCTTT. This translates into CASTLGGGAGTEAFF.

V and J are TRBV27 and TRBJ1-6, with D maybe TRBD1 (6 bases). The CDR3 sequence is 14 residues long. V lost 3 bases and J 7 bases, leaving 10 bases between the germline ends. The germline V gene has CDR1 MNHEY and CDR2 SMNVEV (reference sequence). The CDR3 reads CASSFRGANSPLHF. The CDR3 region has the DNA TGTGCCAGCAGTTTCCGGGGGGCAAATTCACCCCTCCACTTT.

V is TRBV4-1 and J is TRBJ2-7; TRBD2 aligns across 7 bases. The CDR3 runs 16 residues. Per the germline V gene, CDR1 is MGHRA and CDR2 is YSYEKL. The ends lost 5 bases at V and 1 base at J; junction bases unmatched: 11. This chain's CDR3 is CASSAQEGGVSYEQYF. In DNA, the CDR3 is TGCGCCAGCAGCGCACAAGAGGGAGGGGTTTCCTACGAGCAGTACTTC.

The J gene is TRBJ2-3, the V gene TRBV15, with D maybe TRBD1 (8 bases). Germline-derived CDR1 and CDR2 are LNHNV and YYDKDF (reference sequence). The V end was cut by 1 base, the J end by 6 bases, with 14 bases between. CDR3 length: 15 residues. The CDR3 DNA follows: TGTGCCACCAGCAGAGGACGGGGGGACAGGGATACGCAGTATTTT. Protein: CATSRGRGDRDTQYF.

The V gene is TRBV29-1, the J gene TRBJ2-7; TRBD2 agrees at 8 bases. Germline-derived CDR1 and CDR2 are SQVTM and ANQGSEA. The J segment lost 3 bases and the V segment lost 3 bases, leaving 4 bases of the junction unmatched. CDR3 length: 13 amino acids. The CDR3 spells CSVDSGGLYEQYF. CDR3 sequence (DNA): TGCAGCGTTGACAGCGGGGGCCTCTACGAGCAGTACTTC.

J is TRBJ2-3 and V is TRBV7-3; 10 nucleotides line up with TRBD2. CDR3 size: 13 residues. Germline values: CDR1 SGHTA, CDR2 FQGTGA. The trim removed 5 bases at V and 7 bases at J, leaving 3 bases unmatched. Here the CDR3 reads CASSPSGGNTQYF. CDR3 coding DNA: TGTGCCAGCAGCCCTAGCGGGGGAAATACGCAGTATTTT. Full variable domain (outside the CDR3, taken from reference TRBV7-3 and TRBJ2-3): GAGVSQTPSNKVTEKGKYVELRCDPISGHTALYWYRQSLGQGPEFLIYFQGTGAADDSGLPNDRFFAVRPEGSVSTLKIQRTERGDSAVYLCASSPSGGNTQYFGPGTRLTVL.

The CDR3 DNA sequence: TGTGCCAGCAGCTTAGCACTAGCGGGATTATCCAATGAGCAGTTCTTC. Residues: CASSLALAGLSNEQFF. The chain has TRBV7-6 and TRBJ2-1, with 10 bases fitting TRBD2. The CDR3 loop spans 16 amino acids. J was trimmed by 6 bases and V by 0 bases; bases with no gene match: 5. Germline CDR1 is SGHVS and CDR2 is FNYEAQ.

This chain uses TRBV4-1 with TRBJ1-1, with TRBD1 identical over 9 bases. V gave up 4 bases and J gave up 3 bases; unmatched junction bases: 6. This CDR3 has 15 residues. Germline CDR1 is MGHRA and CDR2 is YSYEKL. The chain's CDR3 is CASSLSQGADTEAFF. CDR3 DNA sequence: TGCGCCAGCAGCCTCTCACAGGGGGCGGACACTGAAGCTTTCTTT.

The rearrangement joins TRBV5-4 to TRBJ2-2, with D tentatively TRBD2 (6 bases). Germline CDR1 SGHNT, CDR2 YYREEE (reference sequence). Deletions cut 5 bases from V and 4 bases from J, with 15 bases between. The CDR3 consists of 15 residues. CDR3: CASSNNGGVTGELFF. For the CDR3, the DNA is TGTGCCAGCAGTAATAACGGAGGGGTCACCGGGGAGCTGTTTTTT.

The chain combines TRBV5-4 with TRBJ2-7; TRBD1 aligns across 7 bases. This CDR3 is built from 14 residues. The germline V gene has CDR1 SGHNT and CDR2 YYREEE (reference sequence). The trim removed 3 bases at V and 0 bases at J, leaving 3 bases unmatched. This CDR3 reads CASSSGQASYEQYF. DNA for the CDR3: TGTGCCAGCAGCTCCGGACAGGCCTCCTACGAGCAGTACTTC.

V usage is TRBV10-3 and J usage is TRBJ1-2; tentatively, D is TRBD1 (6 bases). In germline, CDR1 is ENHRY, CDR2 SYGVKD. Trimming removed 3 bases at V and 3 bases at J, with 14 bases between. The CDR3 consists of 15 residues. CDR3 sequence: CAISEGPSGDYGYTF. DNA for the CDR3: TGTGCCATCAGTGAAGGCCCTTCAGGGGACTATGGCTACACCTTC.

The sample holds one count of this clone. V gene TRBV6-5 combines with J gene TRBJ2-2; D is uncertain. The germline V gene encodes CDR1 MNHEY and CDR2 SVGAGI. The CDR3 consists of 15 residues. V lost 0 bases, J lost 4 bases, and 9 bases lay in between. The CDR3 DNA reads TGTGCCAGCAGTTACTCCCCGCCCGGCACCGGGGAGCTGTTTTTT. Translation gives CASSYSPPGTGELFF.

In this sample, this clone turned up a few times. The chain links TRBV11-3 to TRBJ2-3, with D perhaps matching TRBD2 (5 bases). From germline, CDR1 is SGHNT and CDR2 YENEEA. This CDR3 spans 15 amino acids. Trimming stripped 5 bases from V and 0 bases from J, with 12 bases between. CDR3: CASSAGVHSTDTQYF. DNA of the CDR3: TGTGCCAGCAGCGCCGGGGTTCACAGCACAGATACGCAGTATTTT.